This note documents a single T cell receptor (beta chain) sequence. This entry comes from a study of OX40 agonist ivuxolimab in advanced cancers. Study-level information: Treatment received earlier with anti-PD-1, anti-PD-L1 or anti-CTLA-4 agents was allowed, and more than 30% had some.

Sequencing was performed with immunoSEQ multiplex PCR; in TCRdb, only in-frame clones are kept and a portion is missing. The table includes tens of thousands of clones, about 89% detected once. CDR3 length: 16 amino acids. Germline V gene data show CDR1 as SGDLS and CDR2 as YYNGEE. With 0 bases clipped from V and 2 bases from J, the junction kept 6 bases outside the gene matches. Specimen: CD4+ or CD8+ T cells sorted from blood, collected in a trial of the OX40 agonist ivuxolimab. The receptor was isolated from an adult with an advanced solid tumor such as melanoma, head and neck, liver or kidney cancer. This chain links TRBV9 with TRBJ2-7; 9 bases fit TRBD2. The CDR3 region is CASSVASLAGTYEQYF. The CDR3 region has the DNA TGTGCCAGCAGCGTAGCTAGTCTAGCGGGAACCTACGAGCAGTACTTC.